A selection of T cell receptor beta chains follows, all from one sample in a study of blood T cell repertoires in COVID-19. TCRdb's copy holds only in-frame clones and misses some; the assay was immunoSEQ multiplex PCR. The sample has some 140,000 clones, roughly four fifths seen once. The sample taken for sequencing was peripheral blood. The source is an older woman with acute or convalescent COVID-19. Both conserved end residues are part of each CDR3. Each record gives: D gene, clone size, V gene, J gene, CDR3 DNA, CDR3 protein. D genes are given only for firm matches. Some rows mark clone size as missing; the rest say once, few, many or name a class of expanded clone.

>TRBD1|.|TRBV30|TRBJ1-6
TGTGCCTGGAGTAGGACAGGGGTTTCACCCCTCCACTTT
CAWSRTGVSPLHF
>.|.|TRBV18|TRBJ1-6
TGTGCCAGCTCACCTCTGGAGTCCAATTCACCCCTCCACTTT
CASSPLESNSPLHF
>TRBD2|.|TRBV3-1/TRBV3-2|TRBJ2-7
TGTGCCAGCAGCCGCGGGGGGACGTACGAGCAGTACTTC
CASSRGGTYEQYF
>.|.|TRBV18|TRBJ2-7
TGTGCCAGCTCACCACCGGTGTCTGGCCCCAAACCGACAGCTCTATACGAGCAGTACTTC
CASSPPVSGPKPTALYEQYF
>.|.|TRBV2|TRBJ1-1
TGTGCCAGCGGCCTACAGATGAACACTGAAGCTTTCTTT
CASGLQMNTEAFF
>.|.|TRBV7-6|TRBJ1-3
TGTGCCAGCAGCACCCCTGGGGCTCTTGGAAACACCATATATTTT
CASSTPGALGNTIYF
>TRBD2|.|TRBV30|TRBJ2-5
TGTGCCTGGAGGCCCGGGGGGGTTGGCGGGGAGACCCAGTACTTC
CAWRPGGVGGETQYF
>.|.|TRBV7-6|TRBJ1-6
TGTGCCAGCAGCTCCCAGGGTTCCTATAATTCACCCCTCCACTTT
CASSSQGSYNSPLHF
>TRBD1|.|TRBV10-3|TRBJ1-2
TGTGCCATCAGGCCCGGGACAGGGGATGGCTACACCTTC
CAIRPGTGDGYTF
>.|few|TRBV5-1|TRBJ1-1
TGCGCCAGCAGTCGTGGCCAGATCGATGAAGCTTTCTTT
CASSRGQIDEAFF
>TRBD1|.|TRBV6-5|TRBJ1-1
TGTGCCAGCAGCTTAGACAGGGTGGGCTCTGAAGCTTTCTTT
CASSLDRVGSEAFF
>TRBD1|.|TRBV27|TRBJ1-5
TGTGCCAGCAGTTCGCTGGCAGGGGGATCCCATCAGCCCCAGCATTTT
CASSSLAGGSHQPQHF
>.|.|TRBV18|TRBJ1-1
TGTGCCAGCTCACCCGGAGGTTCGAGGGCGGACACTGAAGCTTTCTTT
CASSPGGSRADTEAFF
>TRBD2|.|TRBV27|TRBJ2-3
TGTGCCAGCAGTTTATCCTTCGGACTAGCGGGGGGCGCAGATACGCAGTATTTT
CASSLSFGLAGGADTQYF
>.|.|TRBV12-3/TRBV12-4|TRBJ1-2
TGTGCCAGCAGCCCGGACAGAAATGGCTACACCTTC
CASSPDRNGYTF
>.|.|TRBV30|TRBJ1-5
TGTGCCTGGAACAGGGACAATCAGCCCCAGCATTTT
CAWNRDNQPQHF
>.|.|TRBV10-3|TRBJ1-5
TGTGCCATCACCCCAGATCCTTACAATCAGCCCCAGCATTTT
CAITPDPYNQPQHF
>.|.|TRBV5-5|TRBJ2-7
TGTGCCAGCAGCCTAACCCAGACCGACAACTACGAGCAGTACTTC
CASSLTQTDNYEQYF
>TRBD1|.|TRBV6-5|TRBJ2-7
TGTGCCAGCAGTTACTGGAGGACAGGGTTCAACGAGCAGTACTTC
CASSYWRTGFNEQYF
>.|.|TRBV12-5|TRBJ1-1
TGTGCTAGTGGTTTGGTACTCTCCCGAGGAGGGAGCGCTGAAGCTTTCTTT
CASGLVLSRGGSAEAFF
>.|few|TRBV5-1|TRBJ1-2
TGCGCCAGCAGCTTGGACAGCTATGGCTACACCTTC
CASSLDSYGYTF
>TRBD1|.|TRBV3-1/TRBV3-2|TRBJ1-2
TGTGCCAGCAAGTCGGGACAGAGCTATGGCTACACCTTC
CASKSGQSYGYTF
>TRBD2|.|TRBV5-1|TRBJ2-5
TGCGCCAGCAGCCAAGGACTAGCGGGGGGAACCCAGTACTTC
CASSQGLAGGTQYF
>.|.|TRBV29-1|TRBJ2-5
TGCAGCGTTGAGCGACTAGGGGAGACCCAGTACTTC
CSVERLGETQYF
>.|few|TRBV5-1|TRBJ2-2
TGCGCCAGCAGCTTGACAGGGAACACCGGGGAGCTGTTTTTT
CASSLTGNTGELFF
>.|.|TRBV1|TRBJ2-1
TGCACCAGCAGCCAAGGGCCAGGCGGGTCCTCCTACAATGAGCAGTTCTTC
CTSSQGPGGSSYNEQFF
>TRBD1|few|TRBV24-1|TRBJ1-3
TGTGCCATCCGGGACAGGTGCTCTGGAAACACCATATATTTT
CAIRDRCSGNTIYF
>.|.|TRBV5-4|TRBJ1-6
TGTGCCAGCAGCTTGGCCCCGGAGGTACCACCCCTCCACTTT
CASSLAPEVPPLHF
>TRBD1|.|TRBV5-1|TRBJ2-1
TGCGCCAGCAGCTTGGTAACAGGGGTGTCAGGAGGTGAGCAGTTCTTC
CASSLVTGVSGGEQFF
>TRBD1|.|TRBV6-6|TRBJ1-3
TGTGCCAGCAGTCCCTTTGGACAGGGGGTAGGATCTGGAAACACCATATATTTT
CASSPFGQGVGSGNTIYF
>.|.|TRBV19|TRBJ2-3
TGTGCCAGTAGTATAACTTCCGGGATGCCCACAGATACGCAGTATTTT
CASSITSGMPTDTQYF
>TRBD2|.|TRBV6-5|TRBJ2-5
TGTGCCAGCAGTTCCGGCCAGGCGGGGGGGTATGAGACCCAGTACTTC
CASSSGQAGGYETQYF
>TRBD1|.|TRBV6-6|TRBJ1-6
TGTGCCAGCACCGAACAGGGGATGGGGAATTCACCCCTCCACTTT
CASTEQGMGNSPLHF
>TRBD1|.|TRBV19|TRBJ1-1
TGTGCCAGTAGGACCGAACAGGGGAGGACTGAAGCTTTCTTT
CASRTEQGRTEAFF
>.|.|TRBV12-2|TRBJ1-1
TGTGCAAGTCGAGTACCGGACATCGCTGAAGCTTTCTTT
CASRVPDIAEAFF
>.|.|TRBV3-1/TRBV3-2|TRBJ1-2
TGTGCCAGCAGCCAAGATTACAATGCTAACTATGGCTACACCTTC
CASSQDYNANYGYTF
>TRBD1|.|TRBV11-2|TRBJ1-6
TGTGCCAGCAGCCCGAGACAGGGGTATTCACCCCTCCACTTT
CASSPRQGYSPLHF
>TRBD1|.|TRBV7-9|TRBJ1-2
TGTGCCAGCGGGGCCAACACAGGGGACTATGGCTACACCTTC
CASGANTGDYGYTF
>.|.|TRBV3-1/TRBV3-2|TRBJ2-2
TGTGCCAGCAGCTCACAGGGCCTGAACACCGGGGAGCTGTTTTTT
CASSSQGLNTGELFF
>.|.|TRBV11-2|TRBJ2-7
TGTGCCAGCAGCCGGGGAAGCTCCTACGAGCAGTACTTC
CASSRGSSYEQYF
>TRBD1|.|TRBV14|TRBJ1-2
TGTGCCAGCAGCCAAGTGCACGCCGGGCAGGGGGCCTACGGCTACACCTTC
CASSQVHAGQGAYGYTF
>.|.|TRBV19|TRBJ2-3
TGTGCCTCCAGGGGCCCTAGCACAGATACGCAGTATTTT
CASRGPSTDTQYF
>TRBD2|.|TRBV11-2|TRBJ2-1
TGTGCCAGCAGCTTAAGCGGGGGGCTATACAATGAGCAGTTCTTC
CASSLSGGLYNEQFF
>.|.|TRBV5-1|TRBJ1-4
TGCGCCAGCAGCTACGGCAGGGGAAATGAAAAACTGTTTTTT
CASSYGRGNEKLFF
>.|.|TRBV6-1|TRBJ1-1
TGTGCCAGCAGTGAGACACAAGGGAGGGCTTTCTTT
CASSETQGRAFF
>.|.|TRBV28|TRBJ1-6
TGTGCCAGCAGTCGCCGGAGGACACCCCTCCACTTT
CASSRRRTPLHF
>TRBD1|.|TRBV18|TRBJ1-1
TGTGCCAGCTCCCTGGGGGGACAGGGGGCTTACACTGAAGCTTTCTTT
CASSLGGQGAYTEAFF
>TRBD2|.|TRBV7-9|TRBJ2-1
TGTGCCAGCAGCTTAGAAGGGCAGGGAGGGCTAGTGCAATTCTTC
CASSLEGQGGLVQFF
>.|.|TRBV24-1|TRBJ2-2
TGTGCCACCAGTGCGGGAGACAGCAAAAGCACCGGGGAGCTGTTTTTT
CATSAGDSKSTGELFF
>.|.|TRBV28|TRBJ1-5
TGTGCCAGCACCCTGACAGATAGCAATCAGCCCCAGCATTTT
CASTLTDSNQPQHF